A selection of T cell receptor beta chains follows, all from one sample in a study of blood T cells in healthy people across ages. TCRdb analysed the 5' RACE reads with MiXCR anew, one entry per CDR3 protein. The sample carries 1,300,000 or so distinct CDR3 sequences, 59% recorded once. Material for sequencing was blood. Source of these receptors: a man between 18 and 29 years old in good health. Both conserved end residues are trimmed from each CDR3.

TRBV11-2 ASSLQLAGGPSSYEQY
TRBV20-1 SARDLSSYNEQF
TRBV4-1 ASSSLGRANPDTQY
TRBV4-1 ASSQGRQGTYNEQF
TRBV20-1 SASVVLNEKLF
TRBV14 ASGNTGISYEQY
TRBV5-1 ASSLRAGDNEQF
TRBV6-6 ASRIQPGENFNEQF
TRBV27 ASSLMSAGVWDNEQF
TRBV11-2 ASSHVWARDEQY
TRBV6-2/TRBV6-3 ASSRRSAGDYEQY
TRBV29-1 SVSKQGRNEQF
TRBV25-1 ASSEGLGGRGPGEQY
TRBV4-1 ASSQEAGNIYNEQF
TRBV27 ASSRRDYGGLNNEQF
TRBV27 ASSRTGTGYKGPQH
TRBV15 ATSPGLALYGQY
TRBV29-1 SVVGQPYEQY
TRBV3-1 ASRNDRNEQF
TRBV27 ASSYPTSGSFNTQY
TRBV6-5 ASSYLLSPGPNRYEQY
TRBV18 ASSPKETGNTIY
TRBV7-9 ASSLTVPGSPLH
TRBV5-1 ASSMGQGAAKTQY
TRBV20-1 SARSSSGTPSYEQY
TRBV11-2 ASSPGLGREQY
TRBV5-1 ASSEGVSPLH
TRBV5-1 ASSLLINHNEQF
TRBV18 ASSQLTGLNSPLH
TRBV7-9 ASTSSTSGYEQY
TRBV4-3 ASSQDRDRQETQY
TRBV20-1 SARRAGEQY
TRBV7-6 ASSLEVADGFADTQY
TRBV24-1 ATSDPGGNPGVTEGNIQY
TRBV29-1 SVGGTDPYGQY
TRBV29-1 SVGKDVKNIQY
TRBV11-2 ASSKSGTAFSPLH
TRBV10-3 AISEMAGLTDTQY
TRBV7-2 ASSSISSGPRGTQY
TRBV6-2/TRBV6-3 ASSYGNGELF
TRBV20-1 SATASGSSTFGETQY
TRBV5-1 ASSLTTSGMGNEQF
TRBV29-1 SVEGQRYGYT
TRBV12-3/TRBV12-4 ASSSVSGFGQPQH
TRBV29-1 SVEKGNQPQH
TRBV3-1 ASSQDPQSNQPQH
TRBV29-1 STRLGGTEAF
TRBV9 TSSVVQDTQY
TRBV4-1 ASSPIQTGGGYEQY
TRBV4-3 ASSQVAGSNSPLH
TRBV28 ASSPGGSPDTQY
TRBV4-1 ASSQGVGRGSYERY
TRBV11-2 ASSLVVEGEEQY
TRBV10-3 ATSTSGGYEQY
TRBV29-1 SVEGRSTDTQY
TRBV10-3 AISGREVDQPQH
TRBV10-3 AISAGQNSYEQY
TRBV7-9 ASSPTTESYGYT
TRBV20-1 SARSGTFSQPQH